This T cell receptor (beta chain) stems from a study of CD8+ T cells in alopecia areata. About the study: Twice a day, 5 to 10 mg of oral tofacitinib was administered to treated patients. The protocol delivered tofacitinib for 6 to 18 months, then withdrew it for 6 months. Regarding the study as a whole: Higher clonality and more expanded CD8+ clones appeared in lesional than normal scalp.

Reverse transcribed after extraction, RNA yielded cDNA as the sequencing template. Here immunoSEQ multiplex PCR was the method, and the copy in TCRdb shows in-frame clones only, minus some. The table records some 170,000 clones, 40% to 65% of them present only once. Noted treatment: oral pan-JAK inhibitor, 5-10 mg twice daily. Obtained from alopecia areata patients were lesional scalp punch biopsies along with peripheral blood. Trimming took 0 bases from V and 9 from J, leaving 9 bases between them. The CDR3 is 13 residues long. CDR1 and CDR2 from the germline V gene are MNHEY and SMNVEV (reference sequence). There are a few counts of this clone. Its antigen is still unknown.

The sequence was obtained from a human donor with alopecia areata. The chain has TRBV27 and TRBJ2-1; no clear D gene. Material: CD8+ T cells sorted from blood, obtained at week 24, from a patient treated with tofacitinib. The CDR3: CASSLSMASEQFF. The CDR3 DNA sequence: TGTGCCAGCAGTTTATCTATGGCGAGTGAGCAGTTCTTC.